This is a list of T cell receptor beta chains from one sample in a study of blood T cell repertoires in COVID-19. Method: immunoSEQ multiplex PCR; TCRdb's copy keeps in-frame clones and lacks some. Here the sample spans approximately 68,000 clones, approximately 87% being singletons. Source material: peripheral blood. These receptor sequences come from a man between 45 and 60 years old with active COVID-19. Both conserved end residues are part of each CDR3. A D gene is named only where the DNA matches it firmly. Only part of the rows carry a size: once, few, many, or a class if the clone is expanded.

>TRBJ2-3|.|TRBV29-1|.
TGCAGCGCCCCACATAAATCAGATACGCAGTATTTT
CSAPHKSDTQYF
>TRBJ1-5|.|TRBV5-6|.
TGTGCCAGCAGGAGAGGACAGAAAAGTCAGCCCCAGCATTTT
CASRRGQKSQPQHF
>TRBJ2-6|.|TRBV19|TRBD1
TGTGCCAGTAGAATGAGGGACAGCCGCTCTGGGGCCAACGTCCTGACTTTC
CASRMRDSRSGANVLTF
>TRBJ2-1|.|TRBV3-1/TRBV3-2|.
TGTGCCAGCAGCCAAGAAGGGAGGTGGGACAATGAGCAGTTCTTC
CASSQEGRWDNEQFF
>TRBJ2-1|.|TRBV6-2/TRBV6-3|TRBD2
TGTGCCAGCAGTGACCGGCGGGGGGCCTACAATGAGCAGTTCTTC
CASSDRRGAYNEQFF
>TRBJ1-2|.|TRBV7-2|TRBD1
TGTGCCAGCAGCTTAGCGATAGGACAGGGGATCGGCTACACCTTC
CASSLAIGQGIGYTF
>TRBJ2-1|.|TRBV28|TRBD2
TGTGCCAGCAGTTCGGCTAGCGGGTACAATGAGCAGTTCTTC
CASSSASGYNEQFF
>TRBJ1-1|.|TRBV11-3|.
TGTGCCAGCAGCACCGGGGGGAAGGGGGAAAACACTGAAGCTTTCTTT
CASSTGGKGENTEAFF
>TRBJ2-2|.|TRBV14|.
TGTGCCAGCACCCGGTCTTCCGTCGGGGAGCTGTTTTTT
CASTRSSVGELFF
>TRBJ1-4|.|TRBV28|TRBD1
TGTGCCAGCAGGTCCACAGGGGAAGGTGAAAAACTGTTTTTT
CASRSTGEGEKLFF
>TRBJ1-1|once|TRBV19|.
TGTGCCAGTAGTATATCCACAGGGCGAGGAACTGAAGCTTTCTTT
CASSISTGRGTEAFF